The 3 T cell receptor beta chains below come from one sample, sequenced in a study of human T cells and chemical hapten exposure. TCRdb passed the RACE reads through MiXCR, listing each CDR3 protein once. This table has about 300,000 distinct CDR3 sequences, 5.5% appearing once. Sample time point: pre-sensitization, week 0. Treatment specified: therapeutic diphenylcyclopropenone sensitization with weekly scalp DPC. The sample consisted of whole blood, taken in connection with sensitization to the hapten diphenylcyclopropenone (DPC). These receptors originate from a woman between 18 and 30 years old with alopecia areata. Some clones in this sample may be carry-over from other donors' samples.

In this sample, this clonotype turned up a few times. This chain connects TRBV7-2 to TRBJ1-5; TRBD1 agrees at 12 bases. This CDR3 is 15 amino acids long. V lost 3 bases to trimming and J lost 9 bases; unmatched junction nucleotides: 6. The V gene's germline CDR1 is SGHTA and CDR2 FQGNSA. CDR3 sequence: CASSLTGTGGAPQHF. DNA for the CDR3: TGTGCCAGCAGCTTGACCGGGACAGGGGGCGCGCCCCAGCATTTT.

This clonotype has only a few counts. V and J are TRBV5-4 and TRBJ2-3, with TRBD2 identical over 9 bases. J gave up 4 bases and V 6 bases, and 6 bases lay outside the gene matches. The CDR3 spans 14 residues. Germline assignment: CDR1 SGHNT and CDR2 YYREEE (reference sequence). CDR3: CASKGGGAPDTQYF. DNA for the CDR3: TGTGCCAGCAAGGGCGGGGGGGCCCCAGATACGCAGTATTTT.

This clonotype was counted only a few times. The rearrangement uses TRBV3-1 and TRBJ2-3; D not certain. V gave up 0 bases and J gave up 6 bases, with 10 bases separating them. The germline V gene has CDR1 LGHDT and CDR2 YNNKEL (reference sequence). The CDR3 totals 14 residues. CDR3 region: CASSQDKRPDTQYF. The CDR3 DNA sequence: TGTGCCAGCAGCCAAGATAAACGGCCGGATACGCAGTATTTT.